These 26 T cell receptor beta chains were all obtained from the same sample, sequenced in a study of Graves' ophthalmopathy and Graves' hyperthyroidism. Scientists amplified the TCR beta CDR3 regions from RNA transcripts. The authors performed first-round RT-PCR with HTBI primers and then a second-round multiplex PCR. Each CDR3 protein gets one entry after TCRdb re-called the multiplex PCR reads with MiXCR. Of some 380,000 distinct CDR3 sequences detected, just over 15% appear once; the ten largest clones hold about 7%. Sequenced: peripheral blood. The receptors were gathered from a woman younger than 30 with stable Graves' hyperthyroidism.

This clonotype occurred many times. The chain employs TRBV6-5 and TRBJ1-3; D ambiguous. This CDR3 is built from 13 residues. Trimming left V 0 bases short and J 4 bases short, with 4 bases between. Germline V CDR1 and CDR2: MNHEY, SVGAGI. The CDR3 region has the DNA TGTGCCAGCAGTTACTCGGGGGGAAACACCATATATTTT. Its protein product is CASSYSGGNTIYF.

This clonotype was recorded many times. The chain couples TRBV4-1 to TRBJ2-5; possibly TRBD2 for D (7 bases). The CDR3 contains 14 residues. Trimming cost V 6 bases and J 4 bases, with 15 bases left between them. Germline CDR1 and CDR2: MGHRA and YSYEKL. The CDR3 DNA reads as TGCGCCAGCAGAGTACGGCGGGGGCGAGAGACCCAGTACTTC. Amino acid sequence: CASRVRRGRETQYF.

This clonotype was picked up many times. The V call is TRBV12-3 or TRBV12-4, the J call TRBJ2-7; perhaps TRBD1 as D (6 bases). The CDR3 loop spans 12 amino acids. The V gene lost 6 bases and the J gene lost 12 bases, with 18 bases spanning the gap. This CDR3 is CASRGRTEDPYF. The DNA of the CDR3 is TGTGCCAGCAGAGGTAGGACAGAAGATCCGTACTTC.

Many counts were recorded for this clonotype. At one end, the junction sequence differs from germline, possibly due to a read error. V usage is TRBV24-1 and J usage is TRBJ2-7, with D possibly matching TRBD1 (6 bases). The germline CDR1 and CDR2 sequences are KGHDR and SFDVKD. The CDR3 covers 14 residues. This chain's CDR3 is CATAPDRVGDEQYF. The CDR3 DNA sequence: TGCGCCACCGCGCCGGACAGAGTGGGGGACGAGCAGTACTTC.

The V call is TRBV19, the J call TRBJ2-7, with TRBD1 as a possible D gene (6 bases). The CDR3 covers 14 residues. Per germline, CDR1 LNHDA and CDR2 SQIVND (reference sequence). The V end was cut by 5 bases, the J end by 0 bases, with 11 bases between. This CDR3 is CASSLGHLSYEQYF. The CDR3 region has the DNA TGTGCCAGTAGTCTGGGACACCTCTCCTACGAGCAGTACTTC. Complete variable domain (other parts from reference TRBV19 and TRBJ2-7): DGGITQSPKYLFRKEGQNVTLSCEQNLNHDAMYWYRQDPGQGLRLIYYSQIVNDFQKGDIAEGYSVSREKKESFPLTVTSAQKNPTAFYLCASSLGHLSYEQYFGPGTRLTVT.

V gene TRBV4-1 combines with J gene TRBJ1-1, with D unresolved. Germline V gene data show CDR1 as MGHRA and CDR2 as YSYEKL. The V end was cut by 0 bases, the J end by 6 bases, with 26 bases between. There are 19 residues in the CDR3. The DNA of the CDR3 is TGCGCCAGCAGCCAAGAGACCCCACGCGGAGGGTTGGCTTTCTCTGAAGCTTTCTTT. Amino acids: CASSQETPRGGLAFSEAFF.

This clonotype was seen many times. This chain uses TRBV12-5 with TRBJ1-5; D might be TRBD1 (6 bases). The CDR3 length is 15 residues. The V and J ends lost 1 base and 5 bases respectively, with 12 bases between them. Germline assignment: CDR1 LGHNT and CDR2 FRNRAP. The CDR3 region is CASGLGRQAYQPQHF. In nucleotides, the CDR3 is TGTGCTAGTGGTTTGGGGAGACAGGCCTATCAGCCCCAGCATTTT.

This clonotype was seen repeatedly, ten times or more. The chain uses TRBV24-1 and TRBJ1-1, with D uncertain. The CDR3 is made up of 14 amino acids. From germline, CDR1 is KGHDR and CDR2 SFDVKD. Trimming removed 3 bases at V and 3 bases at J, with 10 bases between. CDR3 residues: CATSDAGEDTEAFF. CDR3 sequence (DNA): TGTGCCACCAGTGATGCCGGTGAGGACACTGAAGCTTTCTTT.

This clonotype occurred many times. The rearrangement joins TRBV12-3 or TRBV12-4 to TRBJ1-1; D unclear. This CDR3 is 13 amino acids long. The V and J ends lost 6 bases and 1 base respectively, with 9 bases between them. DNA of the CDR3: TGTGCCAGCAGCCTAAAGTCGAACACTGAAGCTTTCTTT. Translation: CASSLKSNTEAFF.

This clonotype was observed at least ten times. The chain combines TRBV7-2 with TRBJ2-7; 7 bases fit TRBD1. Germline V gene sequence: CDR1 SGHTA, CDR2 FQGNSA. The CDR3 is 14 amino acids. With 5 bases clipped from V and 4 bases from J, the junction kept 8 bases outside the gene matches. CDR3 amino acids: CASSPGQWIYEQYF. Here the CDR3 DNA reads TGTGCCAGCAGCCCGGGACAGTGGATTTACGAGCAGTACTTC.

This clonotype appeared many times. This chain joins TRBV19 and TRBJ2-7, with D perhaps matching TRBD1 or TRBD2 (5 bases each). V gave up 3 bases and J gave up 4 bases, with 16 bases separating them. CDR1 is LNHDA, CDR2 SQIVND, per germline (reference sequence). The CDR3 loop spans 15 amino acids. The CDR3 spells CASSIALEGSYEQYF. The CDR3 DNA follows: TGTGCCAGTAGTATCGCCCTCGAGGGGTCGTACGAGCAGTACTTC.

A word on this clonotype: A much larger clone differs from this one at a single base, so this may be a read error. J is TRBJ1-2 and V is TRBV7-3; 7 bases agree with TRBD1. This CDR3 region has 14 residues. CDR1 is SGHTA, CDR2 FQGTGA, per germline. The chain's CDR3 is CACSLNEGASGYTF. CDR3 sequence (DNA): TGTGCCTGCAGCTTGAATGAGGGGGCATCTGGCTACACCTTC. Full variable domain (remainder filled in from reference TRBV7-3 and TRBJ1-2): GAGVSQTPSNKVTEKGKYVELRCDPISGHTALYWYRQSLGQGPEFLIYFQGTGAADDSGLPNDRFFAVRPEGSVSTLKIQRTERGDSAVYLCACSLNEGASGYTFGSGTRLTVV.

This clonotype was seen repeatedly, ten times or more. The chain recombines TRBV12-5 with TRBJ1-1; D is undetermined. In germline, CDR1 is LGHNT, CDR2 FRNRAP. V lost 0 bases and J lost 0, with 11 bases in between. The CDR3 sequence is 16 residues long. CDR3 sequence: CASGLVLGRMNTEAFF. The CDR3 nucleotides are TGTGCTAGTGGTTTGGTACTCGGCAGAATGAACACTGAAGCTTTCTTT.

The chain employs TRBV5-1 and TRBJ1-2; D is uncertain. Germline loops: CDR1 SGHRS, CDR2 YFSETQ. The CDR3 length is 14 residues. The V end was cut by 3 bases, the J end by 3 bases, with 12 bases between. DNA of the CDR3: TGCGCCAGCAGCTCGGACGGGCGGGACTATGGCTACACCTTC. Translated: CASSSDGRDYGYTF.

The gene calls are TRBV7-3 and TRBJ1-2, with 7 bases matching TRBD1. Per germline, CDR1 SGHTA and CDR2 FQGTGA. This CDR3 spans 17 amino acids. Losses at the gene ends were 2 bases for V and 8 bases for J; bases not matched to a gene: 17. This chain's CDR3 is CASSLYGQVGRTQGYTF. The DNA for the CDR3 is TGTGCCAGCAGCTTATACGGACAGGTTGGCCGAACGCAAGGCTACACCTTC.

This clonotype was counted many times. This chain joins TRBV6-2 or TRBV6-3 and TRBJ1-1; D ambiguous. CDR1 and CDR2 (germline): MNHEY, SVGEGT. The V and J ends lost 0 bases and 7 bases respectively, with 9 bases between them. This CDR3 is built from 13 residues. The CDR3 loop reads CASSYSGTYEAFF. In nucleotides, the CDR3 is TGTGCCAGCAGTTACTCGGGCACCTATGAAGCTTTCTTT.

This clonotype was counted ten times or more. The junction differs from germline at one of its ends, possibly a read error. The chain joins TRBV7-2 to TRBJ2-7, with 7 positions matching TRBD2. Germline CDR1 reads SGHTA; CDR2 reads FQGNSA. The CDR3 sequence is 14 residues long. The CDR3 DNA follows: TGTGCCAGCAGCGCCTTAGCGGGCCAATACGAGCAGCACTTC. Its translation: CASSALAGQYEQHF. Full variable domain (rest looked up from reference TRBV7-2 and TRBJ2-7): GAGVSQSPSNKVTEKGKDVELRCDPISGHTALYWYRQSLGQGLEFLIYFQGNSAPDKSGLPSDRFSAERTGGSVSTLTIQRTQQEDSAVYLCASSALAGQYEQHFGPGTRLTVT.

In its sample, this clonotype was seen many times. The chain combines TRBV12-3 or TRBV12-4 with TRBJ2-5; 7 bases line up with TRBD1. The CDR3 loop spans 14 amino acids. V lost 9 bases and J lost 3; bases outside the gene matches: 10. The CDR3 spells CASMNRGREETQYF. DNA for the CDR3: TGTGCCAGTATGAACAGGGGACGGGAAGAGACCCAGTACTTC.

Ten or more counts support this clonotype. A much larger clonotype is one base distant, so this may be a read error. The chain carries TRBV6-1 and TRBJ1-2; no definite D call. The CDR3 is 14 amino acids. Germline V gene sequence: CDR1 MNHNS, CDR2 SASEGT. The germline V and J ends were trimmed by 1 base and 4 bases, with 10 bases remaining between them. CDR3 nucleotide sequence: TGTGCCAGCAGTGAAGGGGTCGCGGTCTATGGCTACACCTTC. Its translation is CASSEGVAVYGYTF.

This clonotype appeared many times. The chain joins TRBV11-2 to TRBJ1-2, with TRBD1 matching over 10 bases. The CDR3 totals 16 residues. Germline V gives CDR1 SGHAT, CDR2 FQNNGV. V lost 4 bases to trimming and J lost 8 bases; unmatched junction nucleotides: 13. The CDR3 nucleotides read TGTGCCAGCAGCTCCGGAAGGACAGGGGGGTCCTACGGCTACACCTTC. Its protein is CASSSGRTGGSYGYTF.

This clonotype was seen more than once but under ten times. The chain uses TRBV19 and TRBJ2-5; a weak D match, TRBD2 (5 bases). The CDR3 totals 18 residues. Germline V gene data show CDR1 as LNHDA and CDR2 as SQIVND (reference sequence). V lost 3 bases to trimming and J lost 2 bases, with 22 bases between them. The CDR3 region has the DNA TGTGCCAGTAGTATCGGGATTGGCAATAGCGTACCACAAGAGACCCAGTACTTC. Its protein is CASSIGIGNSVPQETQYF.

The rearrangement joins TRBV5-5 to TRBJ2-5; D gene unclear. CDR3 length: 13 amino acids. Germline CDR1 and CDR2: SGHKS and YYEKEE (reference sequence). Between the trimmed V and J ends, which lost 1 base and 4 bases, there was a span of 8 bases. The CDR3 bases are TGTGCCAGCAGCTTGCTAGGTTTAGAGACCCAGTACTTC. It is translated as CASSLLGLETQYF.

This clonotype appeared many times. This chain links TRBV12-3 or TRBV12-4 with TRBJ2-5; unclear D gene. CDR3 length: 14 residues. Between the trimmed V and J ends, which lost 0 bases and 4 bases, there was a span of 9 bases. DNA for the CDR3: TGTGCCAGCAGTTTAGCGGGGTTGATAGAGACCCAGTACTTC. It specifies CASSLAGLIETQYF.

This clonotype was detected a few times. This sequence joins TRBV5-5 and TRBJ2-7; 8 positions agree with TRBD1. The CDR3 sequence is 14 residues long. Germline V lookup: CDR1 SGHKS, CDR2 YYEKEE (reference sequence). Trimming at V came to 3 bases and at J to 2 bases, leaving 4 bases not matched to a gene. CDR3 sequence: CASSSVQGAYEQYF. The DNA of the CDR3 is TGTGCCAGCAGCTCCGTACAGGGGGCCTACGAGCAGTACTTC.

In its sample, this clonotype was seen many times. This chain connects TRBV27 to TRBJ2-4; 7 bases are shared with TRBD2. Germline trimming cut 2 bases from V and 1 base from J; bases unmatched to any gene: 5. The germline V gene has CDR1 MNHEY and CDR2 SMNVEV (reference sequence). This CDR3 has 16 amino acids. The CDR3, as DNA: TGTGCCAGCAGTTTAAGATGGGAGGGGGCCAAAAACATTCAGTACTTC. It encodes CASSLRWEGAKNIQYF.

This clonotype was recorded at least ten times. The J gene is TRBJ1-2, the V gene TRBV29-1, with D maybe TRBD1 (5 bases). The V end was cut by 3 bases, the J end by 8 bases, with 13 bases between. The CDR3 consists of 12 residues. Germline CDR1 reads SQVTM; CDR2 reads ANQGSEA. The CDR3, as DNA: TGCAGCGTTGACCGGGGGGTACAGGGCTACACCTTC. Encoded protein: CSVDRGVQGYTF. The full variable domain, in which reference TRBV29-1 and TRBJ1-2 provide the parts outside the CDR3, is SAVISQKPSRDICQRGTSLTIQCQVDSQVTMMFWYRQQPGQSLTLIATANQGSEATYESGFVIDKFPISRPNLTFSTLTVSNMSPEDSSIYLCSVDRGVQGYTFGSGTRLTVV.